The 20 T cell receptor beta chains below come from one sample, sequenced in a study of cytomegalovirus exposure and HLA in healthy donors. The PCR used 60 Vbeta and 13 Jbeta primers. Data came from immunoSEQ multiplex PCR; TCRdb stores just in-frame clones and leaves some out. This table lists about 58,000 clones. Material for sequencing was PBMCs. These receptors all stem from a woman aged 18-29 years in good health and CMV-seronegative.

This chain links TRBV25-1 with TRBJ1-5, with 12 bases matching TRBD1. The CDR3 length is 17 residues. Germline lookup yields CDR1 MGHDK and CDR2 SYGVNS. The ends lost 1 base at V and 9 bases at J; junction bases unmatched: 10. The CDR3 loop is CASSESGTGGPYGPQHF. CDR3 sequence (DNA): TGTGCCAGCAGTGAATCTGGGACAGGGGGCCCCTACGGGCCCCAGCATTTT.

The CDR3 sequence is CASRGGDTYDYGYTF. The CDR3 DNA sequence: TGTGCCAGCAGAGGTGGGGACACCTACGACTATGGCTACACCTTC. This rearrangement joins TRBV6-1 to TRBJ1-2; D is perhaps TRBD1 (6 bases). With 6 bases removed from V and 3 bases from J, the gap between germline ends came to 17 bases. This CDR3 is 15 amino acids long. Germline values: CDR1 MNHNS, CDR2 SASEGT.

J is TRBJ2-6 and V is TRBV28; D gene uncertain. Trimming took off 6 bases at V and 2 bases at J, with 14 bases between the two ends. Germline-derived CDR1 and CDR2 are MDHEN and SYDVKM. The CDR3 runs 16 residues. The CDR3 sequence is CASSSLLRTGANVLTF. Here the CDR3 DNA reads TGTGCCAGCAGCTCCCTCCTGCGTACTGGGGCCAACGTCCTGACTTTC.

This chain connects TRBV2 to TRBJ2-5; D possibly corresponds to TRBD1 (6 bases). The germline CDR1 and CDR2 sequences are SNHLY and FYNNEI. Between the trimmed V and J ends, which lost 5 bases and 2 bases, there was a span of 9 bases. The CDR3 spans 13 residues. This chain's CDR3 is CASSWGRQETQYF. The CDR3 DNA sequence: TGTGCCAGCAGTTGGGGGCGACAAGAGACCCAGTACTTC.

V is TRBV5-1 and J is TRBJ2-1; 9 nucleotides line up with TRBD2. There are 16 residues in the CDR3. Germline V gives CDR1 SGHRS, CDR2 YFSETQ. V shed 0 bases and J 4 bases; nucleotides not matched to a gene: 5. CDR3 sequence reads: CASSLAVTSGYNEQFF. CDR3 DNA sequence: TGCGCCAGCAGCTTGGCTGTGACTAGCGGTTACAATGAGCAGTTCTTC.

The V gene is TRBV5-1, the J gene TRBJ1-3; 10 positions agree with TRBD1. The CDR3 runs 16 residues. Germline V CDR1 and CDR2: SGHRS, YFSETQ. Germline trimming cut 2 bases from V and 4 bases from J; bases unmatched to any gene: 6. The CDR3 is CASSFSGTGDGNTIYF. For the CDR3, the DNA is TGCGCCAGCAGCTTCTCCGGGACAGGGGACGGAAACACCATATATTTT.

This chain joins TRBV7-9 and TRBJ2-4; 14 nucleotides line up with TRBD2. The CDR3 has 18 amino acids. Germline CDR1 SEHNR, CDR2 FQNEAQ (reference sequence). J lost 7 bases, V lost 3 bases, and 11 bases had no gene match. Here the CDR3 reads CASSFGLAGGLGENIQYF. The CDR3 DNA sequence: TGTGCCAGCAGCTTTGGACTAGCGGGGGGCCTGGGGGAGAACATTCAGTACTTC.

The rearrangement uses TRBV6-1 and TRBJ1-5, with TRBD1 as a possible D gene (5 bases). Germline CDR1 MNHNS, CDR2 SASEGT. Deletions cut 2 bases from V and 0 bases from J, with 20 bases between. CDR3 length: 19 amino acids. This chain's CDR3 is CASSEWEQAHEYSNQPQHF. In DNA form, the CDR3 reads TGTGCCAGCAGTGAATGGGAACAGGCACACGAATATAGCAATCAGCCCCAGCATTTT.

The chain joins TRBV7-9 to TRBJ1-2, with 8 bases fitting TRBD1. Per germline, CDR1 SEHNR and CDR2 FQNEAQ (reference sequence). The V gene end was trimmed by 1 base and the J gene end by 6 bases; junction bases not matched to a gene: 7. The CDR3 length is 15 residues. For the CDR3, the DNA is TGTGCCAGCAGCTTAGTTGCAGGGGGCTTGGATGGCTACACCTTC. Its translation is CASSLVAGGLDGYTF.

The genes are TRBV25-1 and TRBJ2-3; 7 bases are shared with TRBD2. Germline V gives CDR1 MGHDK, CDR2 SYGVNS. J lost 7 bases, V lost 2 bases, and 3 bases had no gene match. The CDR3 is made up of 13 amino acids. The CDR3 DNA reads TGTGCCAGCAGTGAAAGCGGGATTAATACGCAGTATTTT. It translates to CASSESGINTQYF.

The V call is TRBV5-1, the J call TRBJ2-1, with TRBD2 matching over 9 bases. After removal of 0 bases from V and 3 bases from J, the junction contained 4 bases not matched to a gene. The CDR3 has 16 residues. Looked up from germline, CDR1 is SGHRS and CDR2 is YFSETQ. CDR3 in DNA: TGCGCCAGCAGCTTGGTTGGCGGGAGGGGCTACAATGAGCAGTTCTTC. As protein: CASSLVGGRGYNEQFF.

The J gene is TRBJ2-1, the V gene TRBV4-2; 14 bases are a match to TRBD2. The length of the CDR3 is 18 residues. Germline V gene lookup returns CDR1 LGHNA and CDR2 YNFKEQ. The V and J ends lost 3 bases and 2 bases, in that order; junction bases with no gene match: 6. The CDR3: CASSQQTSGGGPYNEQFF. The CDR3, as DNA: TGTGCCAGCAGCCAGCAGACTAGCGGGGGGGGTCCCTACAATGAGCAGTTCTTC.

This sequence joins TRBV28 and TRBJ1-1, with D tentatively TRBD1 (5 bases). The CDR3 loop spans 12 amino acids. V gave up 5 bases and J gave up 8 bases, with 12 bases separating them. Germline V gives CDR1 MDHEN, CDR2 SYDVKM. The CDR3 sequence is CASSGDGGEAFF. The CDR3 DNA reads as TGTGCCAGCAGTGGGGATGGGGGGGAAGCTTTCTTT.

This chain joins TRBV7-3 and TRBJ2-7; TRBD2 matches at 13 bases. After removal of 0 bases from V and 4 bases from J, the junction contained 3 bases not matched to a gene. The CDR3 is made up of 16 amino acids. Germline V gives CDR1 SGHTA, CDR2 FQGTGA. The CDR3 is CASSLTWTSGRYEQYF. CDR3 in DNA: TGTGCCAGCAGCTTAACTTGGACTAGCGGGAGATACGAGCAGTACTTC.

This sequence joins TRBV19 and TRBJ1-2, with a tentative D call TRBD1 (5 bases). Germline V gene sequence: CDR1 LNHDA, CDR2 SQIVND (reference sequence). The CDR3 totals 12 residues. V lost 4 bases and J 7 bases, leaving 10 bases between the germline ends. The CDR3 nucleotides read TGTGCCAGTAGTAATAGGGGCGTTGGCTACACCTTC. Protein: CASSNRGVGYTF.

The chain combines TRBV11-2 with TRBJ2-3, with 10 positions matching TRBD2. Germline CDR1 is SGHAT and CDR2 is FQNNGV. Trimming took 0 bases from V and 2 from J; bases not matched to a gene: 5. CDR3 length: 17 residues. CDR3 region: CASSLDLTSGNTDTQYF. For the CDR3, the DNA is TGTGCCAGCAGCTTAGATCTCACTAGCGGGAACACAGATACGCAGTATTTT.

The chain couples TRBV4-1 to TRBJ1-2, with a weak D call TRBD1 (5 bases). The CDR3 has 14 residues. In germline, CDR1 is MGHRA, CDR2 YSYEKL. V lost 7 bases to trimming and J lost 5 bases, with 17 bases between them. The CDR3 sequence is CASTPTGRSYGYTF. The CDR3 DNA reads TGCGCCAGCACTCCAACAGGCAGGAGTTATGGCTACACCTTC.

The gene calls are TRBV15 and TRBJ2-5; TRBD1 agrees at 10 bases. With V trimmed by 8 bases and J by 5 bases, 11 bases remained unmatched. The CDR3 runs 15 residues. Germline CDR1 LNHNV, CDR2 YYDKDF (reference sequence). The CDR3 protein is CATDVGQGVFETQYF. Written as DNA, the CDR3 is TGTGCCACCGACGTCGGACAGGGGGTATTTGAGACCCAGTACTTC.

In nucleotides, the CDR3 is TGTGCCAGCAGCTCGATTCCCCTCGGGGGGCGAAACCAGCCCCAGCATTTT. Protein sequence: CASSSIPLGGRNQPQHF. The rearrangement links TRBV7-2 to TRBJ1-5; the D gene is possibly TRBD1 (6 bases). Trimming removed 4 bases from V and 7 bases from J, with 23 bases in between. Looked up from germline, CDR1 is SGHTA and CDR2 is FQGNSA. CDR3 length: 17 amino acids.

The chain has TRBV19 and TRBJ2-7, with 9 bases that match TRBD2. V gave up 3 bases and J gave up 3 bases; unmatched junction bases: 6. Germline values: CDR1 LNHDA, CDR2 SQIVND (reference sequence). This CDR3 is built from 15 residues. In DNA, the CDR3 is TGTGCCAGTAGTATGGCGGCTAGCGGGAACTACGAGCAGTACTTC. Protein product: CASSMAASGNYEQYF.